This TCR beta chain was recovered during a study of cytomegalovirus exposure and HLA in healthy donors. PCR involved 60 Vbeta and 13 Jbeta primers. Method: immunoSEQ multiplex PCR; TCRdb's copy keeps in-frame clones and lacks some. The sample carries around 130,000 clones, under 90% recorded once. General study findings and limits: Researchers reported that a few CMV-associated chains were confirmed in vitro as CMV antigen-specific.

The CDR3 extends over 14 amino acids. Germline assignment: CDR1 GTSNPN and CDR2 SVGIG (reference sequence). The V segment lost 1 base and the J segment 4 bases; nucleotides outside the gene matches: 5. Regarding this clone: Its matching antigen is unknown.

Material: PBMCs. This TCR was sampled from a woman between 40 and 55 years old in good health and CMV-seronegative. The V gene is TRBV30, the J gene TRBJ2-7; 9 bases match TRBD1. The CDR3 protein is CAWSAGTGWYEQYF. The CDR3 region has the DNA TGTGCCTGGAGTGCCGGGACAGGGTGGTACGAGCAGTACTTC.